Following are 26 T cell receptor beta chains from one sample sequenced in a study of cytotoxic CD8 clonotypes in ibrutinib-treated CLL. Assay: immunoSEQ multiplex PCR; the TCRdb copy retains only in-frame clones and omits some. The repertoire includes around 77,000 clones, more than 75% of them detected once, and roughly 7.5% sits in the top ten. Specimen: PBMCs, collected at disease progression, from a patient treated with ibrutinib. The receptors shown here come from a human donor with chronic lymphocytic leukemia.

The chain carries TRBV13 and TRBJ1-2; D ambiguous. The CDR3 covers 12 residues. V lost 2 bases to trimming and J lost 6 bases, with 7 bases between them. Germline CDR1 and CDR2: PRHDT and FYEKMQ (reference sequence). The CDR3 here is CASSLFPDGYTF. Here the CDR3 DNA reads TGTGCCAGCAGCTTATTCCCCGATGGCTACACCTTC.

The chain combines TRBV5-4 with TRBJ2-3; a weak D match, TRBD1 (7 bases). V was trimmed by 1 base and J by 0 bases, leaving 15 bases between them. The CDR3 has 17 amino acids. Germline V gene data show CDR1 as SGHNT and CDR2 as YYREEE (reference sequence). The CDR3 is CASSLRPGGTSTDTQYF. CDR3 DNA sequence: TGTGCCAGCAGCTTGAGGCCAGGGGGGACTAGCACAGATACGCAGTATTTT.

The V call is TRBV30, the J call TRBJ2-7, with 7 bases that match TRBD2. The V gene end was trimmed by 4 bases and the J gene end by 0 bases; junction bases not matched to a gene: 6. CDR1 GTSNPN and CDR2 SVGIG come from the germline V gene (reference sequence). This CDR3 spans 14 amino acids. DNA for the CDR3: TGTGCCTGGAATTTGGGAGGGAGCTCCTACGAGCAGTACTTC. Its translation: CAWNLGGSSYEQYF.

V gene TRBV5-6 combines with J gene TRBJ1-1; D uncertain. CDR3 length equals 14 residues. With 1 base removed from V and 0 bases from J, the gap between germline ends came to 7 bases. Germline-derived CDR1 and CDR2 are SGHDT and YYEEEE. CDR3 in DNA: TGTGCCAGCAGCTTGTTACCCATGAACACTGAAGCTTTCTTT. Protein sequence: CASSLLPMNTEAFF.

This chain uses TRBV29-1 with TRBJ1-1, with no clear D. The length of the CDR3 is 13 residues. The germline V gene has CDR1 SQVTM and CDR2 ANQGSEA. V was trimmed by 3 bases and J by 2 bases, leaving 10 bases between them. The chain's CDR3 is CSVEGKTNTEAFF. The CDR3 DNA is TGCAGCGTTGAGGGGAAGACAAACACTGAAGCTTTCTTT.

The V and J genes are TRBV5-6 and TRBJ1-1; no reliable D call. Deletions cut 7 bases from V and 4 bases from J, with 17 bases between. CDR3 length equals 14 residues. Germline V gene data show CDR1 as SGHDT and CDR2 as YYEEEE. The CDR3 coding sequence is TGTGCCAGCGGACCACCCAACCCAGGCACTGAAGCTTTCTTT. Residues: CASGPPNPGTEAFF.

This clone was counted only a few times. The genes are TRBV19 and TRBJ1-5; D uncertain. The CDR3 spans 13 residues. CDR1 is LNHDA and CDR2 is SQIVND in the germline V gene (reference sequence). Trimming left V 5 bases short and J 5 bases short, with 10 bases between. The chain's CDR3 is CASSGTMYQPQHF. The DNA for the CDR3 is TGTGCCAGTAGTGGCACTATGTATCAGCCCCAGCATTTT.

The V gene is TRBV2, the J gene TRBJ2-2, with 8 bases aligning to TRBD1. Germline CDR1 and CDR2: SNHLY and FYNNEI. The CDR3 contains 15 residues. J gave up 1 base and V 6 bases, and 4 bases lay outside the gene matches. CDR3 residues: CASRETGGNTGELFF. The CDR3 coding sequence is TGTGCCAGCAGGGAAACAGGGGGGAACACCGGGGAGCTGTTTTTT.

The chain links TRBV7-3 to TRBJ2-3; D is unresolved. The CDR3 has 14 amino acids. Germline lookup yields CDR1 SGHTA and CDR2 FQGTGA. V gave up 1 base and J gave up 6 bases, with 11 bases separating them. Written as DNA, the CDR3 is TGTGCCAGCAGCTTAAGCCCCCACAAGGATACGCAGTATTTT. Translated: CASSLSPHKDTQYF.

This clone was found once. The V gene is TRBV6-1, the J gene TRBJ1-1, with D possibly TRBD1 on 5 matching bases. CDR3 length: 14 residues. Germline CDR1 and CDR2: MNHNS and SASEGT. The V end lost 2 bases, the J end lost 4 bases, and 11 bases lay between the germline ends. This CDR3 reads CASSEKRGSTEAFF. As DNA, the CDR3 is TGTGCCAGCAGTGAAAAAAGGGGTTCCACTGAAGCTTTCTTT.

J is TRBJ1-3 and V is TRBV5-6, with D hard to call. The length of the CDR3 is 15 residues. The germline V gene has CDR1 SGHDT and CDR2 YYEEEE. Trimming removed 0 bases at V and 0 bases at J, with 7 bases between. This chain's CDR3 is CASSLGTVSGNTIYF. CDR3 nucleotides: TGTGCCAGCAGCTTGGGCACCGTCTCTGGAAACACCATATATTTT.

The chain recombines TRBV4-2 with TRBJ2-1; D ambiguous. CDR1 LGHNA and CDR2 YNFKEQ come from the germline V gene. Trimming pared 0 bases from V and 0 bases from J, leaving 12 bases between. The CDR3 totals 17 residues. The CDR3 bases are TGTGCCAGCAGCCAAGATTGGAAGGGAAGCTCCTACAATGAGCAGTTCTTC. Its translation is CASSQDWKGSSYNEQFF.

The rearrangement links TRBV6-5 to TRBJ1-5, with 7 bases lining up with TRBD1. The germline CDR1 and CDR2 sequences are MNHEY and SVGAGI. The CDR3 covers 14 residues. Unmatched junction bases numbered 2, after V lost 5 bases and J lost 1 base. The CDR3 sequence is CASSQGVSNQPQHF. In DNA, the CDR3 is TGTGCCAGCAGTCAGGGGGTCAGCAATCAGCCCCAGCATTTT.

The gene calls are TRBV5-1 and TRBJ2-3; D remains unclear. Trimming stripped 7 bases from V and 5 bases from J, with 20 bases between. CDR3 length: 15 residues. CDR1 is SGHRS, CDR2 YFSETQ, per germline. The CDR3 region has the DNA TGCGCCAGCCCCAATCACACAGAAGCAGGAGATACGCAGTATTTT. It translates to CASPNHTEAGDTQYF. Full variable domain (remainder filled in from reference TRBV5-1 and TRBJ2-3): KAGVTQTPRYLIKTRGQQVTLSCSPISGHRSVSWYQQTPGQGLQFLFEYFSETQRNKGNFPGRFSGRQFSNSRSEMNVSTLELGDSALYLCASPNHTEAGDTQYFGPGTRLTVL.

This rearrangement joins TRBV15 to TRBJ2-1; possible D gene TRBD2, 7 bases. Germline loops: CDR1 LNHNV, CDR2 YYDKDF (reference sequence). The CDR3 is 15 amino acids. Trimming took 2 bases from V and 9 from J, leaving 17 bases between them. CDR3 sequence reads: CATSRPGGGRVEQFF. CDR3 sequence (DNA): TGTGCCACCAGCAGACCTGGGGGGGGGCGCGTTGAGCAGTTCTTC.

The CDR3 coding sequence is TGTGCCAGCAGCTCCCCCGGGGGGGCCGGAGAGACCCAGTACTTC. Amino acids: CASSSPGGAGETQYF. The V gene is TRBV28, the J gene TRBJ2-5, with 8 bases fitting TRBD2. The V gene end was trimmed by 6 bases and the J gene end by 4 bases; junction bases not matched to a gene: 10. The CDR3 covers 15 residues. Looked up from germline, CDR1 is MDHEN and CDR2 is SYDVKM.

V is TRBV5-1 and J is TRBJ1-2; TRBD1 agrees at 7 bases. This CDR3 is built from 15 residues. Germline V gene lookup returns CDR1 SGHRS and CDR2 YFSETQ. Trimming cost V 0 bases and J 3 bases; bases outside gene matches: 5. The CDR3 DNA follows: TGCGCCAGCAGCTTGGGACAGGGAAGTGACTATGGCTACACCTTC. Translated: CASSLGQGSDYGYTF.

The chain links TRBV4-1 to TRBJ1-2; 8 nucleotides agree with TRBD1. The CDR3 sequence is 15 residues long. Germline CDR1 is MGHRA and CDR2 is YSYEKL. Trimming cost V 2 bases and J 7 bases; bases outside gene matches: 9. The CDR3 protein is CASSQFSGGSRGYTF. CDR3 DNA: TGCGCCAGCAGCCAATTCTCAGGGGGCTCGCGTGGCTACACCTTC.

The CDR3 loop is CASSQDHGQRPYEQYF. Written as DNA, the CDR3 is TGTGCCAGCAGCCAAGACCACGGGCAGCGACCCTACGAGCAGTACTTC. The chain links TRBV14 to TRBJ2-7; D is uncertain. In germline, CDR1 is SGHDN, CDR2 FVKESK. This CDR3 comprises 16 residues. V lost 0 bases and J 2 bases, leaving 14 bases between the germline ends.

This clone occurred once. V and J are TRBV7-7 and TRBJ1-1; 10 bases are a match to TRBD1. After removal of 5 bases from V and 4 bases from J, the junction contained 1 base not matched to a gene. This CDR3 is 13 amino acids long. Per the germline V gene, CDR1 is SSHAT and CDR2 is FNYEAQ (reference sequence). The CDR3 DNA follows: TGTGCCAGCAGCCGGGACAGGGGCACTGAAGCTTTCTTT. This gives the protein CASSRDRGTEAFF. The variable domain in full, completed from reference TRBV7-7 and TRBJ1-1, reads GAGVSQSPRYKVTKRGQDVTLRCDPISSHATLYWYQQALGQGPEFLTYFNYEAQPDKSGLPSDRFSAERPEGSISTLTIQRTEQRDSAMYRCASSRDRGTEAFFGQGTRLTVV.

CDR3 nucleotide sequence: TGTGCCTCGGGTCGAGCGGGAGCCCAAGAGACCCAGTACTTC. This codes for CASGRAGAQETQYF. The V gene is TRBV30, the J gene TRBJ2-5; 8 positions agree with TRBD2. J gave up 1 base and V 7 bases, and 8 bases lay outside the gene matches. This CDR3 spans 14 amino acids. The germline V gene has CDR1 GTSNPN and CDR2 SVGIG (reference sequence).

This clone was counted only a few times. This chain uses TRBV6-1 with TRBJ1-2; 8 bases map to TRBD1. Germline lookup yields CDR1 MNHNS and CDR2 SASEGT. The V and J ends lost 8 bases and 5 bases, in that order; junction bases with no gene match: 10. The CDR3 has 14 residues. CDR3 sequence reads: CASGGQGRRYGYTF. The CDR3 DNA follows: TGTGCCAGCGGCGGACAGGGAAGAAGGTATGGCTACACCTTC.

The J gene is TRBJ1-2, the V gene TRBV7-2; D unresolved. The CDR3 has 14 residues. The germline V and J ends were trimmed by 2 bases and 8 bases, with 15 bases remaining between them. CDR1 and CDR2 (germline): SGHTA, FQGNSA. CDR3 coding DNA: TGTGCCAGCAGCTTACAAGGCCGTTCGTACGGCTACACCTTC. This translates into CASSLQGRSYGYTF. Complete variable domain (other parts from reference TRBV7-2 and TRBJ1-2): GAGVSQSPSNKVTEKGKDVELRCDPISGHTALYWYRQSLGQGLEFLIYFQGNSAPDKSGLPSDRFSAERTGGSVSTLTIQRTQQEDSAVYLCASSLQGRSYGYTFGSGTRLTVV.

The genes are TRBV5-5 and TRBJ2-1; TRBD2 agrees at 9 bases. Per the germline V gene, CDR1 is SGHKS and CDR2 is YYEKEE (reference sequence). V was pared by 0 bases and J by 2 bases, with 3 bases of the junction left unmatched. CDR3 length: 16 amino acids. In DNA, the CDR3 is TGTGCCAGCAGCTTGGTATTAGCGGGGGCCTACAATGAGCAGTTCTTC. Its protein is CASSLVLAGAYNEQFF.

The J gene is TRBJ1-3, the V gene TRBV27; D might be TRBD1 (5 bases). The CDR3 has 13 residues. Germline V CDR1 and CDR2: MNHEY, SMNVEV (reference sequence). V was clipped by 6 bases and J by 4 bases, with 10 bases between them. CDR3 sequence: CASSLRGGNTIYF. CDR3 DNA sequence: TGTGCCAGCAGCTTAAGGGGCGGAAACACCATATATTTT.

The chain recombines TRBV5-5 with TRBJ1-4; weak D call: TRBD1 (6 bases). V dropped 6 bases and J dropped 2 bases, with 20 bases sitting between them. Germline V lookup: CDR1 SGHKS, CDR2 YYEKEE (reference sequence). CDR3 size: 17 residues. The CDR3 sequence: CASTLWAGTSTNEKLFF. The DNA for the CDR3 is TGTGCCAGCACCCTATGGGCAGGGACATCGACTAATGAAAAACTGTTTTTT.